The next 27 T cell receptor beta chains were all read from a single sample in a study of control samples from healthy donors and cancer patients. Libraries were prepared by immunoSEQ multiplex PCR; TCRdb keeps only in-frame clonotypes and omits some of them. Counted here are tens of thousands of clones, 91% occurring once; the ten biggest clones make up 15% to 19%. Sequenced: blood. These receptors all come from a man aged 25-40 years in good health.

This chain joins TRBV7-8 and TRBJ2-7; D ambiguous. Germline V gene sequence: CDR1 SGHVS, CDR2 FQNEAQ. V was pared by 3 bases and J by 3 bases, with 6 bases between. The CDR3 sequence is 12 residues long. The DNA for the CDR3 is TGTGCCAGCAGCTTCCTAGACTACGAGCAGTACTTC. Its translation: CASSFLDYEQYF.

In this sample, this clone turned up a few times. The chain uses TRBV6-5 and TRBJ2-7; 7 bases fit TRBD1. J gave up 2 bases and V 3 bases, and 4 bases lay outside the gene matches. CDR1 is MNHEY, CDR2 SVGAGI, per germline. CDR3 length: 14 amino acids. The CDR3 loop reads CASSYSQGAYEQYF. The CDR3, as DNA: TGTGCCAGCAGTTATTCCCAGGGGGCCTACGAGCAGTACTTC.

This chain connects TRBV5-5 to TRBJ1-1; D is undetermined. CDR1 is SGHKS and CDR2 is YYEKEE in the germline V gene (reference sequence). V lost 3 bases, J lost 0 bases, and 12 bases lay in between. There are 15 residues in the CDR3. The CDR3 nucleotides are TGTGCCAGCAGCTGGACCCCCGGGGTGAACACTGAAGCTTTCTTT. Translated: CASSWTPGVNTEAFF.

CDR3 protein: CAVGTDTQYF. CDR3 in DNA: TGTGCCGTGGGCACAGATACGCAGTATTTT. The chain couples TRBV10-3 to TRBJ2-3, with no clear D. V lost 11 bases and J 1 base, leaving 4 bases between the germline ends. CDR3 length: 10 residues. Germline CDR1 is ENHRY and CDR2 is SYGVKD.

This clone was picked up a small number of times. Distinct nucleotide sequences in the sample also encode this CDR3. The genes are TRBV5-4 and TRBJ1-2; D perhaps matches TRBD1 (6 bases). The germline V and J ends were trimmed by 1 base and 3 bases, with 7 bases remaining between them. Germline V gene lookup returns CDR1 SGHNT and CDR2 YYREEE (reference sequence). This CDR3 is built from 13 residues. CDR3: CASSLPGDYGYTF. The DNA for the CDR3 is TGTGCCAGCAGCTTGCCAGGGGACTATGGCTACACCTTC.

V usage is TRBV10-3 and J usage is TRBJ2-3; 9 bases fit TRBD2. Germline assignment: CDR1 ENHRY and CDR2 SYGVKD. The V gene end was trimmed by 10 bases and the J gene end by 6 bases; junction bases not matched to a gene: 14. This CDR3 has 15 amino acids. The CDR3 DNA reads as TGTGCCACCAATAGCGGGAGAGACTCTACGGATACGCAGTATTTT. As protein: CATNSGRDSTDTQYF.

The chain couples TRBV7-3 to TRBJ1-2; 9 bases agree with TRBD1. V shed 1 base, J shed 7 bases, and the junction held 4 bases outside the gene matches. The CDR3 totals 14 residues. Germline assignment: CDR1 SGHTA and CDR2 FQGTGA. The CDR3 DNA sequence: TGTGCCAGCAGCTTAAGGGACAGGGCGGGTGGCTACACCTTC. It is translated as CASSLRDRAGGYTF.

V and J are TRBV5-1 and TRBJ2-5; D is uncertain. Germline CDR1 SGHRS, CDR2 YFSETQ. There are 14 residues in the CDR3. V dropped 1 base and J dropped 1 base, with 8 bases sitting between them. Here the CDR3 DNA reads TGCGCCAGCAGCTTGAGGACGGCCCAAGAGACCCAGTACTTC. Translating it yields CASSLRTAQETQYF.

As DNA, the CDR3 is TGTGCCAGCAGCTTAGACTCCAGGGGCCGCCCTTTTAATGAAAAACTGTTTTTT. Translated: CASSLDSRGRPFNEKLFF. This sequence joins TRBV11-2 and TRBJ1-4; tentative D call: TRBD1 (6 bases). V was trimmed by 0 bases and J by 4 bases, leaving 18 bases between them. The germline V gene has CDR1 SGHAT and CDR2 FQNNGV. The CDR3 contains 18 residues. Full variable domain (remainder filled in from reference TRBV11-2 and TRBJ1-4): EAGVAQSPRYKIIEKRQSVAFWCNPISGHATLYWYQQILGQGPKLLIQFQNNGVVDDSQLPKDRFSAERLKGVDSTLKIQPAKLEDSAVYLCASSLDSRGRPFNEKLFFGSGTQLSVL.

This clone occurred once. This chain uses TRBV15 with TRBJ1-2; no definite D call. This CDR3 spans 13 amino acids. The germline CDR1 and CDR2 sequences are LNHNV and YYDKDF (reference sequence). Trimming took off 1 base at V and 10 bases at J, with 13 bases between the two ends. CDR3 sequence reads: CATSRAPARDYTF. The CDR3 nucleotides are TGTGCCACCAGCAGAGCTCCGGCTCGAGACTACACCTTC.

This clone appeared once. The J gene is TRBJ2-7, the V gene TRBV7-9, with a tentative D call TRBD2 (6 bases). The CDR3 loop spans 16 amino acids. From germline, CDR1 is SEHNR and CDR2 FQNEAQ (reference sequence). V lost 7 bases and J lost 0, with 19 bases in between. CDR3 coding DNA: TGTGCCAGCACCCAACTAGTAGCGGAAAGCTCCTACGAGCAGTACTTC. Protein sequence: CASTQLVAESSYEQYF.

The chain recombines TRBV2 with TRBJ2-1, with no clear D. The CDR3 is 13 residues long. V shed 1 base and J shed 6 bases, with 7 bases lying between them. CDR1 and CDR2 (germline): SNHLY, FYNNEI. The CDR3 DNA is TGTGCCAGCAGTGAAGGACAAGGCAATGAGCAGTTCTTC. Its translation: CASSEGQGNEQFF. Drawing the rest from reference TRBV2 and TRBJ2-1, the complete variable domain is EPEVTQTPSHQVTQMGQEVILRCVPISNHLYFYWYRQILGQKVEFLVSFYNNEISEKSEIFDDQFSVERPDGSNFTLKIRSTKLEDSAMYFCASSEGQGNEQFFGPGTRLTVL.

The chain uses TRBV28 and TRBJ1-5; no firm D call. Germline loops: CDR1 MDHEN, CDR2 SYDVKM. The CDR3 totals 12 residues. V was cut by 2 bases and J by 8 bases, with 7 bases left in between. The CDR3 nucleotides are TGTGCCAGCAGTTTAGCCCTCAAGCCCCAGCATTTT. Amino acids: CASSLALKPQHF.

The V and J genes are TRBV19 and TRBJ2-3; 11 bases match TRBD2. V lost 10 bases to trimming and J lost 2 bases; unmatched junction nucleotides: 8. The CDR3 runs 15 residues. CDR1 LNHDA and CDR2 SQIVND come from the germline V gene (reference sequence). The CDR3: CATRQTSGATDTQYF. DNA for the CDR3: TGTGCCACCAGACAGACTAGCGGGGCCACAGATACGCAGTATTTT.

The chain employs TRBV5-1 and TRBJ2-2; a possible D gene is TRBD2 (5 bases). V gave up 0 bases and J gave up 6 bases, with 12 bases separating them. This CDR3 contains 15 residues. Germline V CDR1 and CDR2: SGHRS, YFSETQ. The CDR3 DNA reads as TGCGCCAGCAGCTTGGGGACTCTTAGGCCCGGGGAGCTGTTTTTT. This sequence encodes CASSLGTLRPGELFF.

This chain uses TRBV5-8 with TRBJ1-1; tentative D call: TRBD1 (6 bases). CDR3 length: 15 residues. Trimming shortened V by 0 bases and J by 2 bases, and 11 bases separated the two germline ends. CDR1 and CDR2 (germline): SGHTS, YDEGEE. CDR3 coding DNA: TGTGCCAGCAGCTTGGTCTTACAGGGAAACACTGAAGCTTTCTTT. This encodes CASSLVLQGNTEAFF.

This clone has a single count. Written as DNA, the CDR3 is TGCGCCAGCAGTTATGAGGTGGCTACGCAGTATTTT. This encodes CASSYEVATQYF. The chain is built from TRBV5-1 and TRBJ2-3; D is uncertain. The V end was cut by 5 bases, the J end by 8 bases, with 12 bases between. Germline-derived CDR1 and CDR2 are SGHRS and YFSETQ. CDR3 length: 12 amino acids.

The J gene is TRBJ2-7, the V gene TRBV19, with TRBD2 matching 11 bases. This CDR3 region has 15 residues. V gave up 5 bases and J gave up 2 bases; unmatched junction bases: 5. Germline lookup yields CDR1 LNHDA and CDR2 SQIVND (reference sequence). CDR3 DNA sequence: TGTGCCAGTAGTGCTCTAGCGGGAGGAACCTACGAGCAGTACTTC. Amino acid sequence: CASSALAGGTYEQYF. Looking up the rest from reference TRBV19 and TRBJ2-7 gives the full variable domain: DGGITQSPKYLFRKEGQNVTLSCEQNLNHDAMYWYRQDPGQGLRLIYYSQIVNDFQKGDIAEGYSVSREKKESFPLTVTSAQKNPTAFYLCASSALAGGTYEQYFGPGTRLTVT.

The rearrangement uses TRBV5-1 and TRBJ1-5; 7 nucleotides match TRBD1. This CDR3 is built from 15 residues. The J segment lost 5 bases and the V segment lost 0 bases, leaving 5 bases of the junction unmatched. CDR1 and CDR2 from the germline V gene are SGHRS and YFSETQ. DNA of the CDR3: TGCGCCAGCAGCTTGGAGGGACAGAGGGATCAGCCCCAGCATTTT. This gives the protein CASSLEGQRDQPQHF.

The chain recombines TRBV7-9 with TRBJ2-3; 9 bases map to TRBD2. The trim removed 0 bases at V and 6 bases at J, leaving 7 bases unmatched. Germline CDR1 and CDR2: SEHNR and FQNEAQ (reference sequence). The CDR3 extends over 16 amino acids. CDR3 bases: TGTGCCAGCAGCTTAGCGCCCGCGGGGGGGGATGATACGCAGTATTTT. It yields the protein CASSLAPAGGDDTQYF. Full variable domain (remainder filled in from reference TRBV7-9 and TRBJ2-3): DTGVSQNPRHKITKRGQNVTFRCDPISEHNRLYWYRQTLGQGPEFLTYFQNEAQLEKSRLLSDRFSAERPKGSFSTLEIQRTEQGDSAMYLCASSLAPAGGDDTQYFGPGTRLTVL.

As DNA, the CDR3 is TGTGCCAGCAGCCAAGAAGGGGGGCCCTACAATGAGCAGTTCTTC. This codes for CASSQEGGPYNEQFF. V gene TRBV3-1 (or the pseudogene TRBV3-2) combines with J gene TRBJ2-1; either TRBD1 or TRBD2 may supply D (6 bases each). CDR1 is LGHDT and CDR2 is YNNKEL in the germline V gene (reference sequence). This CDR3 has 15 residues. V was cut by 0 bases and J by 2 bases, with 8 bases left in between.

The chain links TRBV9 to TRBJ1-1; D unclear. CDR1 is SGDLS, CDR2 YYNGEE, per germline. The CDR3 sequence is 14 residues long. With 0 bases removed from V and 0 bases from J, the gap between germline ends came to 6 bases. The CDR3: CASSVEGLNTEAFF. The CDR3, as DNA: TGTGCCAGCAGCGTAGAAGGGTTGAACACTGAAGCTTTCTTT.

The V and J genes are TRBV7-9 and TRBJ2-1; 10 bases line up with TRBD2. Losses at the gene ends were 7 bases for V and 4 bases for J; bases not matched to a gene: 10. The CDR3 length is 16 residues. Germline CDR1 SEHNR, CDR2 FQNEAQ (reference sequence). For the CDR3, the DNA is TGTGCCAGCATCACTGCGAGGACTAGCGGATACAATGAGCAGTTCTTC. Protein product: CASITARTSGYNEQFF.

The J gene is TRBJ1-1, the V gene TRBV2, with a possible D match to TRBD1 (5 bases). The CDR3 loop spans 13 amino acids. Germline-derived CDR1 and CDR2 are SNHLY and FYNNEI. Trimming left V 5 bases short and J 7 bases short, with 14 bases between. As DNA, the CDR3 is TGTGCCAGCAGTTGGTCAGGGACGGTTGAAGCTTTCTTT. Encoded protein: CASSWSGTVEAFF.

CDR3 sequence (DNA): TGTGCCAGCAGCTTTGGGACAGGGGTCCATGGCTACACCTTC. It yields the protein CASSFGTGVHGYTF. The chain combines TRBV7-9 with TRBJ1-2; 10 bases are a match to TRBD1. V lost 3 bases, J lost 6 bases, and 4 bases stayed unmatched. CDR3 length: 14 residues. Germline V gene sequence: CDR1 SEHNR, CDR2 FQNEAQ (reference sequence). The variable domain in full, completed from reference TRBV7-9 and TRBJ1-2, reads DTGVSQNPRHKITKRGQNVTFRCDPISEHNRLYWYRQTLGQGPEFLTYFQNEAQLEKSRLLSDRFSAERPKGSFSTLEIQRTEQGDSAMYLCASSFGTGVHGYTFGSGTRLTVV.

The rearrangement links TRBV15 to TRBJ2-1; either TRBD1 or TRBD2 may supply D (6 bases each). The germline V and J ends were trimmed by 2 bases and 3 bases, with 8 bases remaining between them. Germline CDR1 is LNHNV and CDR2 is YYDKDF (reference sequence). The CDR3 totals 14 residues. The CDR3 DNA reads TGTGCCACCAGCAGACGGGGGCTCTACAATGAGCAGTTCTTC. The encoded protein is CATSRRGLYNEQFF.

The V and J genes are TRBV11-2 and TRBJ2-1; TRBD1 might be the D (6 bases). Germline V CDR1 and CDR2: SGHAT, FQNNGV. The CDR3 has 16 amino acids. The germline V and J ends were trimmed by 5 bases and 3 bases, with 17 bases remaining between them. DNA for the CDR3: TGTGCCAGCAGCGCACCACAGGGTTCCTACTACAATGAGCAGTTCTTC. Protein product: CASSAPQGSYYNEQFF.